One and the same sample provided the 28 T cell receptor beta chains below, sequenced in a study of blood T cell repertoires in COVID-19. This table comes from immunoSEQ multiplex PCR, and its TCRdb copy is limited to in-frame clones, with some not included. This table holds about 150,000 clones, roughly 78% found once. What was sequenced was PBMCs or T cells enriched from blood (not recorded which). The source of these receptors is a woman in her 50s who had recovered from COVID-19.

The J gene is TRBJ1-1, the V gene TRBV5-1, with D possibly TRBD1 on 5 matching bases. The CDR3 runs 15 residues. The V gene lost 0 bases and the J gene lost 0 bases, with 9 bases spanning the gap. Looked up from germline, CDR1 is SGHRS and CDR2 is YFSETQ. The CDR3 region is CASSLGPGVNTEAFF. The CDR3 nucleotides read TGCGCCAGCAGCTTGGGCCCGGGGGTGAACACTGAAGCTTTCTTT.

The chain links TRBV5-1 to TRBJ2-1, with D unresolved. V lost 4 bases, J lost 0 bases, and 11 bases lay in between. This CDR3 contains 15 residues. Germline V gene lookup returns CDR1 SGHRS and CDR2 YFSETQ. In nucleotides, the CDR3 is TGCGCCAGCAGCCCTACATACAGCTCCTACAATGAGCAGTTCTTC. This gives the protein CASSPTYSSYNEQFF. Based on the CDR3 plus reference TRBV5-1 and TRBJ2-1, the full variable domain is KAGVTQTPRYLIKTRGQQVTLSCSPISGHRSVSWYQQTPGQGLQFLFEYFSETQRNKGNFPGRFSGRQFSNSRSEMNVSTLELGDSALYLCASSPTYSSYNEQFFGPGTRLTVL.

V usage is TRBV3-1 (or the pseudogene TRBV3-2) and J usage is TRBJ1-1; 10 nucleotides line up with TRBD1. This CDR3 has 16 amino acids. Trimming took 4 bases from V and 0 from J; bases not matched to a gene: 5. CDR1 is LGHDT, CDR2 YNNKEL, per germline (reference sequence). The CDR3 sequence: CASSLGQGIVNTEAFF. CDR3 in DNA: TGTGCCAGCAGCCTGGGACAGGGGATCGTGAACACTGAAGCTTTCTTT.

The chain recombines TRBV5-1 with TRBJ2-2; TRBD1 is a possible D gene (5 bases). Germline V gene data show CDR1 as SGHRS and CDR2 as YFSETQ. The CDR3 spans 16 residues. V was clipped by 1 base and J by 8 bases, with 18 bases between them. The CDR3 DNA is TGCGCCAGCAGCTTGTCTGGTGTAAGGGGAAGGGGGGAGCTGTTTTTT. It translates to CASSLSGVRGRGELFF.

The chain combines TRBV2 with TRBJ2-1, with 9 nucleotides matching TRBD2. The CDR3 runs 15 residues. CDR1 and CDR2 (germline): SNHLY, FYNNEI. V lost 11 bases and J lost 4; bases outside the gene matches: 12. The CDR3 coding sequence is TGTGCCGGAGGAAAGGTAGCGGGGGAATACAATGAGCAGTTCTTC. Residues: CAGGKVAGEYNEQFF.

This clone was seen a handful of times. The J gene is TRBJ1-1, the V gene TRBV19; D is undetermined. Trimming took off 9 bases at V and 0 bases at J, with 5 bases between the two ends. The CDR3 covers 11 residues. Looked up from germline, CDR1 is LNHDA and CDR2 is SQIVND (reference sequence). CDR3 sequence: CASQMNTEAFF. In DNA, the CDR3 is TGTGCCAGCCAGATGAACACTGAAGCTTTCTTT.

The chain joins TRBV14 to TRBJ1-6; TRBD1 aligns across 9 bases. The germline gives CDR1 SGHDN, CDR2 FVKESK. With V trimmed by 1 base and J by 4 bases, 8 bases remained unmatched. CDR3 length: 18 residues. The DNA of the CDR3 is TGTGCCAGCAGCCAAGTGACAGGGGGAGGGGGTTATAATTCACCCCTCCACTTT. Amino acid sequence: CASSQVTGGGGYNSPLHF.

The CDR3 is CAIGWDSTGELFF. The CDR3 DNA sequence: TGTGCCATCGGATGGGACAGCACCGGGGAGCTGTTTTTT. The rearrangement joins TRBV10-3 to TRBJ2-2; 7 bases align to TRBD1. The germline V gene encodes CDR1 ENHRY and CDR2 SYGVKD. The J segment lost 4 bases and the V segment lost 8 bases, leaving 4 bases of the junction unmatched. The CDR3 sequence is 13 residues long.

The chain has TRBV7-6 and TRBJ1-5; D is undetermined. Germline CDR1 reads SGHVS; CDR2 reads FNYEAQ. CDR3 length equals 14 residues. V lost 5 bases to trimming and J lost 6 bases, with 14 bases between them. For the CDR3, the DNA is TGTGCCAGCAGCCCTCAGGACGCGGGTCAGCCCCAGCATTTT. It yields the protein CASSPQDAGQPQHF.

The rearrangement uses TRBV6-5 and TRBJ2-5; 7 bases are a match to TRBD1. Germline trimming cut 6 bases from V and 6 bases from J; bases unmatched to any gene: 7. Germline V gives CDR1 MNHEY, CDR2 SVGAGI. This CDR3 is built from 13 residues. In nucleotides, the CDR3 is TGTGCCAGCAGCGGACAGGATAGAAAGACCCAGTACTTC. It specifies CASSGQDRKTQYF.

This chain connects TRBV3-1 (or the pseudogene TRBV3-2) to TRBJ1-3; 7 bases are a match to TRBD1. The CDR3 is 14 residues long. CDR1 and CDR2 (germline): LGHDT, YNNKEL (reference sequence). J lost 10 bases, V lost 0 bases, and 6 bases had no gene match. The CDR3 loop reads CASSQEYTGQTIYF. The CDR3 nucleotides read TGTGCCAGCAGCCAAGAATATACGGGACAGACCATATATTTT.

The rearrangement links TRBV7-9 to TRBJ1-4; TRBD1 aligns across 7 bases. In germline, CDR1 is SEHNR, CDR2 FQNEAQ (reference sequence). The CDR3 consists of 18 residues. V lost 5 bases and J lost 0; bases outside the gene matches: 12. CDR3 protein: CASSASRDSFATNEKLFF. The CDR3, as DNA: TGTGCCAGCAGCGCGAGTCGGGACAGCTTTGCAACTAATGAAAAACTGTTTTTT.

This chain connects TRBV2 to TRBJ2-7; D is unresolved. The CDR3 is made up of 12 amino acids. Germline CDR1 SNHLY, CDR2 FYNNEI. Trimming took 3 bases from V and 3 from J, leaving 6 bases between them. Written as DNA, the CDR3 is TGTGCCAGCAGTGAGGCCAGCTACGAGCAGTACGTC. Amino acid sequence: CASSEASYEQYV.

This clone was counted only a few times. The CDR3 here is CASSVEVAGVTDTQYF. DNA of the CDR3: TGTGCCAGCAGCGTAGAGGTAGCGGGGGTCACAGATACGCAGTATTTT. This chain uses TRBV9 with TRBJ2-3, with 9 bases fitting TRBD2. CDR1 is SGDLS, CDR2 YYNGEE, per germline. V lost 0 bases to trimming and J lost 2 bases; unmatched junction nucleotides: 4. This CDR3 spans 16 amino acids.

The J gene is TRBJ1-2, the V gene TRBV7-6, with D uncertain. Trimming shortened V by 6 bases and J by 2 bases, and 16 bases separated the two germline ends. The CDR3 is 15 residues long. Looked up from germline, CDR1 is SGHVS and CDR2 is FNYEAQ. Here the CDR3 DNA reads TGTGCCAGCAGGGGCCCTCCTTGGAAGAACTATGGCTACACCTTC. The encoded protein is CASRGPPWKNYGYTF.

The chain uses TRBV29-1 and TRBJ1-2; maybe TRBD1 (5 bases). The germline V gene has CDR1 SQVTM and CDR2 ANQGSEA. Trimming stripped 4 bases from V and 1 base from J, with 16 bases between. CDR3 length equals 15 residues. The CDR3 spells CSVGGGTAVNYGYTF. The CDR3 DNA sequence: TGCAGCGTTGGGGGAGGGACGGCTGTTAACTATGGCTACACCTTC. Complete variable domain (other parts from reference TRBV29-1 and TRBJ1-2): SAVISQKPSRDICQRGTSLTIQCQVDSQVTMMFWYRQQPGQSLTLIATANQGSEATYESGFVIDKFPISRPNLTFSTLTVSNMSPEDSSIYLCSVGGGTAVNYGYTFGSGTRLTVV.

The chain combines TRBV7-8 with TRBJ1-3; D remains unclear. Germline V gene sequence: CDR1 SGHVS, CDR2 FQNEAQ. The ends were cut back, 2 bases at V and 4 bases at J, with 12 bases in the middle. The CDR3 is 15 residues long. CDR3 sequence reads: CASSLRQVIGNTIYF. The CDR3 nucleotides read TGTGCCAGCAGCTTACGACAAGTAATCGGAAACACCATATATTTT.

This chain connects TRBV5-1 to TRBJ1-1; maybe TRBD1 (5 bases). V lost 4 bases to trimming and J lost 2 bases, with 15 bases between them. This CDR3 is 15 amino acids long. In germline, CDR1 is SGHRS, CDR2 YFSETQ. CDR3 in DNA: TGCGCCAGCAGCGCCCGACAGTTACCTAACACTGAAGCTTTCTTT. Protein: CASSARQLPNTEAFF.

J is TRBJ2-3 and V is TRBV2; no definite D call. V lost 0 bases to trimming and J lost 0 bases, with 4 bases between them. The germline V gene encodes CDR1 SNHLY and CDR2 FYNNEI. The CDR3 is made up of 14 amino acids. CDR3 sequence reads: CASSEATSTDTQYF. CDR3 DNA sequence: TGTGCCAGCAGTGAAGCTACAAGCACAGATACGCAGTATTTT.

J is TRBJ2-5 and V is TRBV11-2; 11 nucleotides line up with TRBD1. The CDR3 covers 16 residues. V shed 6 bases and J 4 bases; nucleotides not matched to a gene: 10. CDR1 and CDR2 (germline): SGHAT, FQNNGV. CDR3 amino acids: CASRINRDRGSETQYF. Here the CDR3 DNA reads TGTGCCAGCAGGATAAACCGGGACAGGGGGTCAGAGACCCAGTACTTC.

CDR3 protein: CASSLDRNTEAFF. The CDR3 DNA follows: TGTGCCAGCAGCCTAGACAGGAACACTGAAGCTTTCTTT. J is TRBJ1-1 and V is TRBV7-6; possible D gene TRBD1, 5 bases. V was trimmed by 5 bases and J by 1 base, leaving 8 bases between them. Germline CDR1 reads SGHVS; CDR2 reads FNYEAQ. This CDR3 has 13 residues.

The V call is TRBV24-1, the J call TRBJ2-5; tentative D call: TRBD1 (6 bases). CDR3 size: 16 residues. From germline, CDR1 is KGHDR and CDR2 SFDVKD. V lost 3 bases and J lost 4, with 17 bases in between. The CDR3 DNA follows: TGTGCCACCAGTGATCACAGGGACCCGGGGATAGAGACCCAGTACTTC. It codes for CATSDHRDPGIETQYF.

V usage is TRBV5-1 and J usage is TRBJ2-7; possible D gene TRBD1, 5 bases. This CDR3 has 16 residues. Germline CDR1 and CDR2: SGHRS and YFSETQ. V was shortened by 4 bases and J by 2 bases, with 19 bases between the two germline ends. The CDR3 protein is CASSRGISGRAYEQYF. CDR3 coding DNA: TGCGCCAGCAGCAGGGGTATTTCTGGCAGAGCCTACGAGCAGTACTTC. Looking up the rest from reference TRBV5-1 and TRBJ2-7 gives the full variable domain: KAGVTQTPRYLIKTRGQQVTLSCSPISGHRSVSWYQQTPGQGLQFLFEYFSETQRNKGNFPGRFSGRQFSNSRSEMNVSTLELGDSALYLCASSRGISGRAYEQYFGPGTRLTVT.

The rearrangement links TRBV7-8 to TRBJ1-2; D is uncertain. CDR3 length: 12 amino acids. V lost 2 bases to trimming and J lost 8 bases, with 9 bases between them. Germline-derived CDR1 and CDR2 are SGHVS and FQNEAQ. CDR3 region: CASSLNLNGYTF. In nucleotides, the CDR3 is TGTGCCAGCAGCTTAAACCTAAACGGCTACACCTTC. Combining the CDR3 with reference TRBV7-8 and TRBJ1-2 gives the whole variable domain GAGVSQSPRYKVAKRGQDVALRCDPISGHVSLFWYQQALGQGPEFLTYFQNEAQLDKSGLPSDRFFAERPEGSVSTLKIQRTQQEDSAVYLCASSLNLNGYTFGSGTRLTVV.

The V and J genes are TRBV27 and TRBJ1-3; D is possibly TRBD1 (5 bases). The V end was cut by 0 bases, the J end by 4 bases, with 13 bases between. This CDR3 has 16 amino acids. Germline V lookup: CDR1 MNHEY, CDR2 SMNVEV (reference sequence). DNA for the CDR3: TGTGCCAGCAGTTTATCGCCTTGGACAATCGGAAACACCATATATTTT. Amino acid sequence: CASSLSPWTIGNTIYF.

The genes are TRBV7-9 and TRBJ1-1, with D maybe TRBD1 (6 bases). The V gene lost 2 bases and the J gene lost 4 bases, with 11 bases spanning the gap. Germline lookup yields CDR1 SEHNR and CDR2 FQNEAQ (reference sequence). This CDR3 region has 14 residues. The CDR3, as DNA: TGTGCCAGCAGCTTAACCCAGGGGAGCACTGAAGCTTTCTTT. It is translated as CASSLTQGSTEAFF.

This clone was picked up a small number of times. The chain has TRBV27 and TRBJ1-5; 7 bases are shared with TRBD1. V shed 5 bases and J 1 base; nucleotides not matched to a gene: 2. CDR1 MNHEY and CDR2 SMNVEV come from the germline V gene (reference sequence). The CDR3 totals 14 residues. In DNA, the CDR3 is TGTGCCAGCAGTACAGGGGACAGCAATCAGCCCCAGCATTTT. It specifies CASSTGDSNQPQHF.

The chain joins TRBV4-1 to TRBJ2-3; the match to TRBD2 covers 10 bases. Per the germline V gene, CDR1 is MGHRA and CDR2 is YSYEKL. The ends lost 3 bases at V and 1 base at J; junction bases unmatched: 4. CDR3 length equals 16 residues. CDR3 DNA: TGCGCCAGCAGCCATGGAGCGGGGGGGCGCACAGATACGCAGTATTTT. Translated: CASSHGAGGRTDTQYF.